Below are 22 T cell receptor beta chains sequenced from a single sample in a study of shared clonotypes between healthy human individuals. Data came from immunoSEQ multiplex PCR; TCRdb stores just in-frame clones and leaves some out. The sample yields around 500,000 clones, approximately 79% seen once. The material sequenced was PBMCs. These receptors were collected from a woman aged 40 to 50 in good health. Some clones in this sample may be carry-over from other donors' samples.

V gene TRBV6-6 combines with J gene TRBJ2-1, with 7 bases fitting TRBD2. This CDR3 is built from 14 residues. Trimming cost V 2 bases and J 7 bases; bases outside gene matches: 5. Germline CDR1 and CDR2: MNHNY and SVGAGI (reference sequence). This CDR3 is CASSYPGLENEQFF. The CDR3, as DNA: TGTGCCAGCAGTTACCCCGGACTAGAGAATGAGCAGTTCTTC.

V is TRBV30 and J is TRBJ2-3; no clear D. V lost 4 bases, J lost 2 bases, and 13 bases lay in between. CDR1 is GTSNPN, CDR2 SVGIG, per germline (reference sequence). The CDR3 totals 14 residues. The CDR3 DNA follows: TGTGCCTGGATACTCGACGGTTCCACAGATACGCAGTATTTT. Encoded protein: CAWILDGSTDTQYF.

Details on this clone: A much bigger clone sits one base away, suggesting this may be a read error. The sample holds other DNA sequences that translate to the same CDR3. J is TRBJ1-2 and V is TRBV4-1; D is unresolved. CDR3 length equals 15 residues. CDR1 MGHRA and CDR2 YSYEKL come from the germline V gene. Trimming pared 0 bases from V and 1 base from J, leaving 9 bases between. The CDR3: CASSQDLHLNYGYTF. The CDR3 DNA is TGCGCCAGCAGCCAAGATCTCCACCTTAACTATGGCTACACCTTC.

The CDR3 sequence: CAGRPSSNYGYTF. CDR3 sequence (DNA): TGTGCCGGTAGGCCCTCTTCTAACTATGGCTACACCTTC. The V gene is TRBV10-3, the J gene TRBJ1-2; no reliable D call. The CDR3 has 13 amino acids. The germline V and J ends were trimmed by 11 bases and 0 bases, with 13 bases remaining between them. The V gene's germline CDR1 is ENHRY and CDR2 SYGVKD.

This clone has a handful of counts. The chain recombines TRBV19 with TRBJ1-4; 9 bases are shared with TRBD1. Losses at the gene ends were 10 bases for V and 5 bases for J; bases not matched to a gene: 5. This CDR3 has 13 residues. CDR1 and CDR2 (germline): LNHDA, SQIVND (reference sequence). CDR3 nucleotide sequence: TGTGCCACATCAGGACAGGGGAATGAAAAACTGTTTTTT. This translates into CATSGQGNEKLFF.

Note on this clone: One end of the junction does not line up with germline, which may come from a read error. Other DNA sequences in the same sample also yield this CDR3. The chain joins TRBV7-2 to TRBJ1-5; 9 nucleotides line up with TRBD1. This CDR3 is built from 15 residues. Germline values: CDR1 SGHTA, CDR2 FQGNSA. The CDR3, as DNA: TGTGCCAGCAGCGCTACAGGGGGCGGTCAACAGCCTCAGCATTTT. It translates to CASSATGGGQQPQHF.

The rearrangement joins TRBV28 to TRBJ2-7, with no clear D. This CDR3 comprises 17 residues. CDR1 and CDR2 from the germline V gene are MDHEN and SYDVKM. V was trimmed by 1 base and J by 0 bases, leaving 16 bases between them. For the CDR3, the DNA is TGTGCCAGCAGTTTATTCATAAAAGGCGCGAGCTCCTACGAGCAGTACTTC. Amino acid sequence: CASSLFIKGASSYEQYF.

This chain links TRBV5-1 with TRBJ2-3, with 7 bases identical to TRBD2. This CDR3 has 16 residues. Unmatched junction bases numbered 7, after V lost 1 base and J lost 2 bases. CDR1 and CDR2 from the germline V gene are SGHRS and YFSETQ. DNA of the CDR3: TGCGCCAGCAGCTTGCGGCCGGGAGGAGACACAGATACGCAGTATTTT. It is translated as CASSLRPGGDTDTQYF.

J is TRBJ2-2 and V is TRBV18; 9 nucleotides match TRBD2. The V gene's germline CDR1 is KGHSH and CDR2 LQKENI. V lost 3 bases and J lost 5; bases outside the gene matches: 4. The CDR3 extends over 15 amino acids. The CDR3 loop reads CASSPETSGTGELFF. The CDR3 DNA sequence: TGTGCCAGCTCACCCGAGACTAGCGGAACCGGGGAGCTGTTTTTT.

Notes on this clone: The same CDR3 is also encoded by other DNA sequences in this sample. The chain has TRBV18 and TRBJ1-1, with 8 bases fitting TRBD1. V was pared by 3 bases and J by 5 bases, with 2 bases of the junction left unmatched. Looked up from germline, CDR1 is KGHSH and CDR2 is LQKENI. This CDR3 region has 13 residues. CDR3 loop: CASSPDRETEAFF. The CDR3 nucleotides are TGTGCCAGCTCACCGGACAGGGAGACTGAAGCTTTCTTT. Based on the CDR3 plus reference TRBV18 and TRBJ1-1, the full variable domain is NAGVMQNPRHLVRRRGQEARLRCSPMKGHSHVYWYRQLPEEGLKFMVYLQKENIIDESGMPKERFSAEFPKEGPSILRIQQVVRGDSAAYFCASSPDRETEAFFGQGTRLTVV.

CDR3: CASSPPGLSNQPQHF. The DNA for the CDR3 is TGTGCCAGCTCACCACCAGGGTTGAGCAATCAGCCCCAGCATTTT. The chain is built from TRBV18 and TRBJ1-5; D unclear. This CDR3 is 15 amino acids long. Between the trimmed V and J ends, which lost 0 bases and 1 base, there was a span of 7 bases. CDR1 KGHSH and CDR2 LQKENI come from the germline V gene.

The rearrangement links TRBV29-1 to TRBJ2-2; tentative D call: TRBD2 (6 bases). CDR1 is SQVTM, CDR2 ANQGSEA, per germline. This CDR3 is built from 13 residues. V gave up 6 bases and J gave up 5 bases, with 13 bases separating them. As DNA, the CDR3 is TGCAGCGTACGACTCGGAGGGACCGGGGAGCTGTTTTTT. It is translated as CSVRLGGTGELFF.

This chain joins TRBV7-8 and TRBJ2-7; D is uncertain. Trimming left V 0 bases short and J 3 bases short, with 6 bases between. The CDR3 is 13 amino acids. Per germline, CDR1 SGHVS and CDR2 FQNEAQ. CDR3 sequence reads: CASSLAGYYEQYF. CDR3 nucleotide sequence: TGTGCCAGCAGCTTAGCTGGATACTACGAGCAGTACTTC. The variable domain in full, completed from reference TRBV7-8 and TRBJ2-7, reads GAGVSQSPRYKVAKRGQDVALRCDPISGHVSLFWYQQALGQGPEFLTYFQNEAQLDKSGLPSDRFFAERPEGSVSTLKIQRTQQEDSAVYLCASSLAGYYEQYFGPGTRLTVT.

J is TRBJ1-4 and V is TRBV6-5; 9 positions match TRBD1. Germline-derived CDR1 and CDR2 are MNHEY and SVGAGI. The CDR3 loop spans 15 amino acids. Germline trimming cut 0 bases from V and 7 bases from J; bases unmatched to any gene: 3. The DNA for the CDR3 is TGTGCCAGCAGTTACTCGGGACAGGGTGGTGAAAAACTGTTTTTT. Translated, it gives CASSYSGQGGEKLFF.

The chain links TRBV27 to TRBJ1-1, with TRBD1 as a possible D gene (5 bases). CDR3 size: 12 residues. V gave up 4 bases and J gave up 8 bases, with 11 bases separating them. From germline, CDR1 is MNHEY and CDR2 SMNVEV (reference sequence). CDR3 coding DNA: TGTGCCAGCAGTTCTTCAGGGCGAGAAGCTTTCTTT. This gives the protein CASSSSGREAFF.

This chain's CDR3 is CASTLCPGTDTQYF. In DNA, the CDR3 is TGTGCCAGCACCTTATGCCCGGGGACAGATACGCAGTATTTT. This chain links TRBV27 with TRBJ2-3; TRBD2 is a possible D gene (5 bases). The V gene lost 7 bases and the J gene lost 3 bases, with 14 bases spanning the gap. Germline CDR1 is MNHEY and CDR2 is SMNVEV (reference sequence). CDR3 size: 14 residues.

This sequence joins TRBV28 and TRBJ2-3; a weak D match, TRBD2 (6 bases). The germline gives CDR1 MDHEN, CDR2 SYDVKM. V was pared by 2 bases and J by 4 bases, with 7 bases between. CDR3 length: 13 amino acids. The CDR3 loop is CASSLGGSDTQYF. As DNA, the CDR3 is TGTGCCAGCAGTTTAGGGGGGTCAGATACGCAGTATTTT.

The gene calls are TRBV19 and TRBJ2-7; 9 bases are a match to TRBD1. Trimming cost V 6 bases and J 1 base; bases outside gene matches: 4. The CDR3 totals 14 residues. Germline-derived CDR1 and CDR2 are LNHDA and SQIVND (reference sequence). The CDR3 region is CASRAGTGSYEQYF. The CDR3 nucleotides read TGTGCCAGTAGGGCCGGGACAGGGTCCTACGAGCAGTACTTC. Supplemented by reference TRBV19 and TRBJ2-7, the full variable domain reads DGGITQSPKYLFRKEGQNVTLSCEQNLNHDAMYWYRQDPGQGLRLIYYSQIVNDFQKGDIAEGYSVSREKKESFPLTVTSAQKNPTAFYLCASRAGTGSYEQYFGPGTRLTVT.

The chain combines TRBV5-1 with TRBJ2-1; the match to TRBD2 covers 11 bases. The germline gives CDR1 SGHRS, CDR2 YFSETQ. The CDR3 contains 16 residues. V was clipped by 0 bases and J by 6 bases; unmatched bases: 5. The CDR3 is CASSLVELAGANEQFF. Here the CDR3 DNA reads TGCGCCAGCAGCTTGGTAGAACTAGCGGGGGCCAATGAGCAGTTCTTC.

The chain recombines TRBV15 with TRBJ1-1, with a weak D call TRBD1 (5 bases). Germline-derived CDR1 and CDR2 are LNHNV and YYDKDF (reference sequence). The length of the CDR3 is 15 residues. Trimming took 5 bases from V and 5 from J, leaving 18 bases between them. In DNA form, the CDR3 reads TGTGCCACCAGCGGTTGGGTAGGGGTTTCGACTGAAGCTTTCTTT. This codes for CATSGWVGVSTEAFF. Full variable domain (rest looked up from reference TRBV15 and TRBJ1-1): DAMVIQNPRYQVTQFGKPVTLSCSQTLNHNVMYWYQQKSSQAPKLLFHYYDKDFNNEADTPDNFQSRRPNTSFCFLDIRSPGLGDTAMYLCATSGWVGVSTEAFFGQGTRLTVV.

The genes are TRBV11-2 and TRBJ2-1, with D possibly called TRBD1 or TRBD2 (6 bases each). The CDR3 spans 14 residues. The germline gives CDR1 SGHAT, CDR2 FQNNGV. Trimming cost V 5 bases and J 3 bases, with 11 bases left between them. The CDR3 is CASSPGGCYNEQFF. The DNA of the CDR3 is TGTGCCAGCAGCCCCGGGGGCTGCTACAATGAGCAGTTCTTC. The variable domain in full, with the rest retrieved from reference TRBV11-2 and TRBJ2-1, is EAGVAQSPRYKIIEKRQSVAFWCNPISGHATLYWYQQILGQGPKLLIQFQNNGVVDDSQLPKDRFSAERLKGVDSTLKIQPAKLEDSAVYLCASSPGGCYNEQFFGPGTRLTVL.

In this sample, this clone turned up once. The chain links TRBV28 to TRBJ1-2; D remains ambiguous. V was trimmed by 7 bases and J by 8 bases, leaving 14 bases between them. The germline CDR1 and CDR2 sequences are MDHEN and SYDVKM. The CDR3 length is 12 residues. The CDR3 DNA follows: TGTGCCAGCAAGGTCCCGTCAGGAGGCTACACCTTC. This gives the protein CASKVPSGGYTF.